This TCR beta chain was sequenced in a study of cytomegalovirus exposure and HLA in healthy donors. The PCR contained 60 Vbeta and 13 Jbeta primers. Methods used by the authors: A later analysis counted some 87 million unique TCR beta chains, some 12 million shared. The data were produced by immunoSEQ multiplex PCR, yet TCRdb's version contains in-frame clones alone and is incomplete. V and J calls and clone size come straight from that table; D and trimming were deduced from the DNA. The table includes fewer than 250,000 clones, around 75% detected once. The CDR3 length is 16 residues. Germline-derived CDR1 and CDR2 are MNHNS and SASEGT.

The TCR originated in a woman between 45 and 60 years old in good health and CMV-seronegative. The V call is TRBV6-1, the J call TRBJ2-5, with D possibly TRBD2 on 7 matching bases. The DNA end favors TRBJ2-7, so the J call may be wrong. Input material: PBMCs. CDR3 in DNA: TGTGCCAGCAGTGCCCTAGGGGGGGGAAGGGGCTACGAGCAGTACTTC. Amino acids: CASSALGGGRGYEQYF.